These 28 T cell receptor beta chains originate from one sample sequenced in a study of cytomegalovirus exposure and HLA in healthy donors. Produced via immunoSEQ multiplex PCR; TCRdb's table is partial and in-frame only. The data hold fewer than 250,000 clones, with over 70% observed a single time. Specimen: PBMCs. The receptors derive from a woman in her thirties in good health and CMV-seropositive.

The rearrangement uses TRBV28 and TRBJ2-3, with 11 bases that match TRBD2. The CDR3 is made up of 16 amino acids. The germline V gene has CDR1 MDHEN and CDR2 SYDVKM. Unmatched junction bases numbered 5, after V lost 4 bases and J lost 2 bases. The CDR3 is CASSWGLAVNTDTQYF. The CDR3 DNA is TGTGCCAGCAGTTGGGGACTAGCGGTTAACACAGATACGCAGTATTTT.

CDR3 amino acids: CASSFDRGGTEAFF. The CDR3 bases are TGTGCCAGCAGTTTTGACAGGGGGGGGACTGAAGCTTTCTTT. The V call is TRBV27, the J call TRBJ1-1; TRBD1 aligns across 9 bases. This CDR3 region has 14 residues. With 3 bases clipped from V and 5 bases from J, the junction kept 4 bases outside the gene matches. Germline assignment: CDR1 MNHEY and CDR2 SMNVEV (reference sequence).

This rearrangement joins TRBV30 to TRBJ2-1, with TRBD2 as a possible D gene (7 bases). Looked up from germline, CDR1 is GTSNPN and CDR2 is SVGIG (reference sequence). The V and J ends lost 6 bases and 4 bases respectively, with 19 bases between them. The CDR3 length is 15 residues. CDR3 DNA: TGTGCCTGTTCCCTGGGGGGGGGACAATACAATGAGCAGTTCTTC. Residues: CACSLGGGQYNEQFF.

V and J are TRBV29-1 and TRBJ1-1; perhaps TRBD1 as D (6 bases). Germline V CDR1 and CDR2: SQVTM, ANQGSEA. Trimming stripped 1 base from V and 3 bases from J, with 15 bases between. CDR3 size: 15 residues. The CDR3 sequence: CSVEAFNGGYTEAFF. The CDR3 DNA follows: TGCAGCGTTGAAGCGTTTAATGGGGGCTACACTGAAGCTTTCTTT.

This clone came up a few times. This chain connects TRBV6-1 to TRBJ1-2; no clear D gene. This CDR3 has 12 residues. The germline V gene has CDR1 MNHNS and CDR2 SASEGT. V lost 2 bases, J lost 8 bases, and 9 bases lay in between. CDR3 sequence reads: CASSEPTGGYTF. The CDR3 DNA reads as TGTGCCAGCAGTGAACCGACTGGGGGCTACACCTTC.

With regard to this clone: This sequence may be a read error, since a much larger clone differs from it by one base. At the DNA level, this CDR3 is encoded by other sequences in the same sample as well. The chain couples TRBV11-2 to TRBJ1-5; TRBD1 matches at 8 bases. Germline loops: CDR1 SGHAT, CDR2 FQNNGV. This CDR3 has 15 residues. J was trimmed by 3 bases and V by 1 base; bases with no gene match: 2. The CDR3 nucleotides read TGTGCCAGCAGCTTAGGACAGGGGTCCAATCAGCCCCAGCATTTT. This encodes CASSLGQGSNQPQHF.

The genes are TRBV2 and TRBJ2-1; D gene unclear. This CDR3 contains 15 residues. CDR1 is SNHLY and CDR2 is FYNNEI in the germline V gene. Trimming took 5 bases from V and 8 from J, leaving 19 bases between them. The CDR3 here is CASSSTLPTAYEQFF. CDR3 nucleotides: TGTGCCAGCAGTAGCACCCTCCCCACGGCCTATGAGCAGTTCTTC.

The chain carries TRBV6-1 and TRBJ2-1; 8 nucleotides align to TRBD1. With 4 bases clipped from V and 4 bases from J, the junction kept 9 bases outside the gene matches. CDR3 length: 16 residues. Germline lookup yields CDR1 MNHNS and CDR2 SASEGT. The chain's CDR3 is CASSARYRGMYNEQFF. The CDR3 DNA sequence: TGTGCCAGCAGTGCACGCTACAGGGGGATGTACAATGAGCAGTTCTTC.

The chain is built from TRBV6-6 and TRBJ2-7, with D uncertain. Trimming stripped 0 bases from V and 5 bases from J, with 8 bases between. CDR3 length: 13 residues. Germline CDR1 MNHNY, CDR2 SVGAGI (reference sequence). DNA for the CDR3: TGTGCCAGCAGTTACTCGAAAGGGAACGAGCAGTACTTC. This sequence encodes CASSYSKGNEQYF.

This clone occurred once. The chain employs TRBV6-5 and TRBJ2-3; 8 bases match TRBD2. CDR1 and CDR2 from the germline V gene are MNHEY and SVGAGI. The CDR3 sequence is 16 residues long. With V trimmed by 0 bases and J by 4 bases, 6 bases remained unmatched. The CDR3 reads CASSYSPGRAADTQYF. The DNA for the CDR3 is TGTGCCAGCAGTTACTCACCCGGGAGGGCTGCAGATACGCAGTATTTT.

The chain combines TRBV2 with TRBJ2-1, with D maybe TRBD1 (6 bases). CDR3 size: 13 residues. V lost 4 bases to trimming and J lost 6 bases, with 10 bases between them. Germline CDR1 reads SNHLY; CDR2 reads FYNNEI. The CDR3 loop is CASSVDSPNEQFF. CDR3 coding DNA: TGTGCCAGCAGTGTGGACAGCCCCAATGAGCAGTTCTTC.

V and J are TRBV10-3 and TRBJ1-2; TRBD1 aligns across 10 bases. Per germline, CDR1 ENHRY and CDR2 SYGVKD. V was pared by 4 bases and J by 5 bases, with 4 bases of the junction left unmatched. The CDR3 runs to 14 residues. CDR3 in DNA: TGTGCCATCAGTGGACAGGGGGCTACTTATGGCTACACCTTC. It specifies CAISGQGATYGYTF.

The chain combines TRBV5-4 with TRBJ2-7; no definite D call. Trimming removed 4 bases at V and 7 bases at J, with 15 bases between. Looked up from germline, CDR1 is SGHNT and CDR2 is YYREEE (reference sequence). The CDR3 runs 13 residues. As DNA, the CDR3 is TGTGCCAGCAGCCCTAGGACGGACGGAGAGCAGTACTTC. Residues: CASSPRTDGEQYF.

The count of this clone is one. V and J are TRBV29-1 and TRBJ1-5, with TRBD1 matching 7 bases. The CDR3 loop spans 14 amino acids. With 7 bases clipped from V and 5 bases from J, the junction kept 11 bases outside the gene matches. The germline V gene encodes CDR1 SQVTM and CDR2 ANQGSEA. DNA for the CDR3: TGCAGCGCCCGGACAGGCGGGGGAGATCAGCCCCAGCATTTT. Protein: CSARTGGGDQPQHF. The whole variable domain, filled in from reference TRBV29-1 and TRBJ1-5, reads SAVISQKPSRDICQRGTSLTIQCQVDSQVTMMFWYRQQPGQSLTLIATANQGSEATYESGFVIDKFPISRPNLTFSTLTVSNMSPEDSSIYLCSARTGGGDQPQHFGDGTRLSIL.

The chain has TRBV6-1 and TRBJ2-1; 7 nucleotides align to TRBD2. The CDR3 consists of 14 residues. J gave up 7 bases and V 7 bases, and 10 bases lay outside the gene matches. The germline V gene has CDR1 MNHNS and CDR2 SASEGT. Here the CDR3 reads CASNSGGSGNEQFF. The CDR3, as DNA: TGTGCCAGCAACTCGGGCGGGAGTGGAAATGAGCAGTTCTTC.

CDR3 sequence reads: CASSLRPGQVHNEQFF. DNA of the CDR3: TGCGCCAGCAGCCTACGTCCGGGACAGGTCCACAATGAGCAGTTCTTC. V and J are TRBV4-1 and TRBJ2-1, with 8 bases lining up with TRBD1. Germline CDR1 and CDR2: MGHRA and YSYEKL. This CDR3 is 16 amino acids long. The ends lost 4 bases at V and 5 bases at J; junction bases unmatched: 10.

Only a few counts were recorded for this clone. J is TRBJ2-1 and V is TRBV7-6, with a tentative D call TRBD1 (6 bases). Trimming removed 4 bases from V and 4 bases from J, with 8 bases in between. The CDR3 runs 13 residues. In germline, CDR1 is SGHVS, CDR2 FNYEAQ. The CDR3 nucleotides are TGTGCCAGCAGCTCCACAGGGTACAATGAGCAGTTCTTC. It yields the protein CASSSTGYNEQFF.

This chain joins TRBV6-5 and TRBJ2-1, with 7 nucleotides matching TRBD2. V lost 2 bases, J lost 10 bases, and 14 bases stayed unmatched. There are 16 residues in the CDR3. The germline CDR1 and CDR2 sequences are MNHEY and SVGAGI. CDR3 amino acids: CASSYGRVYTVEEQFF. The CDR3 bases are TGTGCCAGCAGTTACGGGAGGGTATACACCGTAGAAGAGCAGTTCTTC.

The chain carries TRBV18 and TRBJ2-5, with 8 bases fitting TRBD2. The CDR3 loop spans 15 amino acids. J lost 5 bases, V lost 7 bases, and 12 bases had no gene match. Germline loops: CDR1 KGHSH, CDR2 LQKENI. The DNA of the CDR3 is TGTGCCAGCTGCTTCGCGGGGGGTTCTCTGGAGACCCAGTACTTC. This codes for CASCFAGGSLETQYF.

This chain connects TRBV29-1 to TRBJ1-1; D not resolved. The V and J ends lost 0 bases and 0 bases respectively, with 23 bases between them. CDR3 size: 19 residues. The germline V gene has CDR1 SQVTM and CDR2 ANQGSEA. CDR3 sequence (DNA): TGCAGCGTTGAAGATCTTGAGAATAGATCCCCGGTTCTGAACACTGAAGCTTTCTTT. Translating gives CSVEDLENRSPVLNTEAFF.

The rearrangement joins TRBV2 to TRBJ2-1; TRBD1 matches 11 bases. The V gene's germline CDR1 is SNHLY and CDR2 FYNNEI. Trimming removed 6 bases from V and 6 bases from J; junction bases left unmatched: 10. CDR3 length: 16 amino acids. The CDR3 spells CASSLPRDRGSNEQFF. The CDR3 coding sequence is TGTGCCAGCAGCCTGCCCCGGGACAGGGGGTCCAATGAGCAGTTCTTC.

The V and J genes are TRBV27 and TRBJ2-7; possible D gene TRBD1, 5 bases. Germline-derived CDR1 and CDR2 are MNHEY and SMNVEV (reference sequence). The CDR3 runs 12 residues. Trimming removed 3 bases from V and 4 bases from J, with 7 bases in between. The CDR3 protein is CASSLKGYEQYF. For the CDR3, the DNA is TGTGCCAGCAGTTTGAAGGGGTACGAGCAGTACTTC.

DNA for the CDR3: TGTGCCAGTAGTAAGAGACTAGCGGGAGGGCCGGGAGAGACCCAGTACTTC. Translated, it gives CASSKRLAGGPGETQYF. The rearrangement links TRBV19 to TRBJ2-5; TRBD2 aligns across 14 bases. The germline gives CDR1 LNHDA, CDR2 SQIVND (reference sequence). Unmatched junction bases numbered 8, after V lost 4 bases and J lost 4 bases. The CDR3 covers 17 residues.

The V call is TRBV5-4, the J call TRBJ2-5, with 11 bases aligning to TRBD2. Germline assignment: CDR1 SGHNT and CDR2 YYREEE (reference sequence). The CDR3 runs to 17 residues. J was trimmed by 5 bases and V by 0 bases; bases with no gene match: 9. The CDR3, as DNA: TGTGCCAGCAGCTTGGATCCCCGTAGCGGGAGGGCTGAGACCCAGTACTTC. Amino acids: CASSLDPRSGRAETQYF.

The chain has TRBV5-1 and TRBJ2-3, with TRBD2 matching over 7 bases. The CDR3 is 14 residues long. Germline V lookup: CDR1 SGHRS, CDR2 YFSETQ. V dropped 4 bases and J dropped 2; count of bases not matched to a gene: 4. The DNA of the CDR3 is TGCGCCAGCAGCCCAACTAGCGACACAGATACGCAGTATTTT. Amino acids: CASSPTSDTDTQYF.

In this sample, this clone turned up a few times. V and J are TRBV7-2 and TRBJ1-5, with D tentatively TRBD1 (6 bases). Trimming left V 8 bases short and J 4 bases short, with 18 bases between. CDR3 length: 15 residues. Germline V lookup: CDR1 SGHTA, CDR2 FQGNSA. In DNA form, the CDR3 reads TGTGCCAGCGGAGGCCCGGACAGCAGAAATCAGCCCCAGCATTTT. Encoded protein: CASGGPDSRNQPQHF.

This chain uses TRBV27 with TRBJ2-7, with D possibly being TRBD2 (6 bases). V was pared by 3 bases and J by 3 bases, with 12 bases between. The CDR3 sequence is 14 residues long. CDR1 and CDR2 from the germline V gene are MNHEY and SMNVEV (reference sequence). The CDR3 reads CASSFKAGYYEQYF. The DNA for the CDR3 is TGTGCCAGCAGTTTCAAAGCGGGCTACTACGAGCAGTACTTC.

The chain recombines TRBV5-4 with TRBJ2-7; D is undetermined. The CDR3 has 13 amino acids. Germline V gives CDR1 SGHNT, CDR2 YYREEE (reference sequence). The V gene lost 2 bases and the J gene lost 1 base, with 7 bases spanning the gap. The CDR3 protein is CASSLRGSYEQYF. The DNA of the CDR3 is TGTGCCAGCAGCTTACGTGGGTCCTACGAGCAGTACTTC.